This entry lists 32 T cell receptor beta chains sequenced from one sample in a study of blood T cell repertoires in COVID-19 (dated by TCRdb to the early 2020s). The library was prepared using the immunoSEQ multiplex PCR assay. This is the immuneACCESS table as TCRdb keeps it, with only in-frame sequences that have V and J called. A part of the clones is gone; compared with another copy, unresolved V genes explain less than half, and the rest is unexplained. The sample data list 90,000 to 130,000 clones, and roughly 85% of these were observed just once. The top ten clonotypes cover 4.8% of the sample. Input material: peripheral blood. The origin of the receptors is a human donor in a cohort sampled during active COVID-19.

This clone was counted only a few times. The chain uses TRBV5-4 and TRBJ1-1, with D uncertain. CDR3 size: 15 residues. V dropped 3 bases and J dropped 0 bases, with 12 bases sitting between them. Germline CDR1 is SGHNT and CDR2 is YYREEE (reference sequence). CDR3 sequence (DNA): TGTGCCAGCAGCTCCCGGTCCAACCTGAACACTGAAGCTTTCTTT. Its protein is CASSSRSNLNTEAFF.

This clone was seen a single time. The chain combines TRBV3-1 (or the pseudogene TRBV3-2) with TRBJ2-7; D may be TRBD2 (6 bases). Germline V CDR1 and CDR2: LGHDT, YNNKEL (reference sequence). V dropped 4 bases and J dropped 6 bases, with 19 bases sitting between them. The CDR3 extends over 15 amino acids. The CDR3 region has the DNA TGTGCCAGCAGCCTCGCTGCCAGTTCTAGCGTCGAGCAGTACTTC. Encoded protein: CASSLAASSSVEQYF.

This clone was observed a single time. V is TRBV9 and J is TRBJ1-5; weak D call: TRBD1 (5 bases). The length of the CDR3 is 15 residues. The germline gives CDR1 SGDLS, CDR2 YYNGEE. V was clipped by 5 bases and J by 0 bases, with 12 bases between them. DNA for the CDR3: TGTGCCAGCAGTGGCGGACACAGTAGCAATCAGCCCCAGCATTTT. Protein: CASSGGHSSNQPQHF. The entire variable domain, with the rest obtained from reference TRBV9 and TRBJ1-5, is as follows: DSGVTQTPKHLITATGQRVTLRCSPRSGDLSVYWYQQSLDQGLQFLIQYYNGEERAKGNILERFSAQQFPDLHSELNLSSLELGDSALYFCASSGGHSSNQPQHFGDGTRLSIL.

The rearrangement uses TRBV10-2 and TRBJ1-5; D may be TRBD1 (6 bases). The CDR3 is made up of 14 amino acids. Between the trimmed V and J ends, which lost 2 bases and 6 bases, there was a span of 11 bases. Germline CDR1 WSHSY, CDR2 SAAADI. The CDR3: CASSEPRGGQPQHF. The CDR3, as DNA: TGCGCCAGCAGTGAGCCCAGGGGTGGTCAGCCCCAGCATTTT.

This rearrangement joins TRBV7-9 to TRBJ2-7; D not certain. The V end was cut by 1 base, the J end by 0 bases, with 10 bases between. CDR1 and CDR2 (germline): SEHNR, FQNEAQ (reference sequence). The CDR3 is 15 residues long. DNA for the CDR3: TGTGCCAGCAGCTTAGGTCAGGTAGTCTCCTACGAGCAGTACTTC. It encodes CASSLGQVVSYEQYF.

The chain joins TRBV25-1 to TRBJ2-7, with 8 bases matching TRBD1. The V gene end was trimmed by 2 bases and the J gene end by 3 bases; junction bases not matched to a gene: 6. This CDR3 contains 15 residues. Germline V CDR1 and CDR2: MGHDK, SYGVNS. The CDR3 region has the DNA TGTGCCAGCAGTGAACCCGGGACAGGTCACTACGAGCAGTACTTC. Translated, it gives CASSEPGTGHYEQYF.

Written as DNA, the CDR3 is TGCGCCAGCAGCTTCGGCAGGGTAACAATGAACACTGAAGCTTTCTTT. This sequence encodes CASSFGRVTMNTEAFF. This chain joins TRBV5-1 and TRBJ1-1; maybe TRBD1 (5 bases). This CDR3 is built from 16 residues. Germline V gene lookup returns CDR1 SGHRS and CDR2 YFSETQ. Trimming shortened V by 2 bases and J by 0 bases, and 14 bases separated the two germline ends.

J is TRBJ1-3 and V is TRBV4-2, with 8 bases matching TRBD1. In germline, CDR1 is LGHNA, CDR2 YNFKEQ. The CDR3 loop spans 15 amino acids. Losses at the gene ends were 0 bases for V and 5 bases for J; bases not matched to a gene: 3. CDR3 nucleotides: TGTGCCAGCAGCCAAGATAGGACAGGGCGAAACACCATATATTTT. This gives the protein CASSQDRTGRNTIYF.

The chain carries TRBV11-2 and TRBJ2-2, with no clear D. The V end lost 0 bases, the J end lost 6 bases, and 8 bases lay between the germline ends. Germline CDR1 is SGHAT and CDR2 is FQNNGV. CDR3 size: 14 residues. CDR3 protein: CASSLDFLAGELFF. The CDR3 region has the DNA TGTGCCAGCAGCTTAGATTTCCTCGCCGGGGAGCTGTTTTTT.

The chain recombines TRBV18 with TRBJ2-7, with 9 bases lining up with TRBD1. The CDR3 extends over 12 amino acids. The trim removed 3 bases at V and 7 bases at J, leaving 1 base unmatched. CDR1 and CDR2 (germline): KGHSH, LQKENI. The CDR3 sequence: CASSPGTGEQYF. The CDR3 DNA reads as TGTGCCAGCTCACCGGGGACAGGGGAGCAGTACTTC.

The chain recombines TRBV27 with TRBJ2-5, with TRBD2 matching 7 bases. With V trimmed by 3 bases and J by 2 bases, 9 bases remained unmatched. This CDR3 spans 16 amino acids. Germline assignment: CDR1 MNHEY and CDR2 SMNVEV (reference sequence). In DNA, the CDR3 is TGTGCCAGCAGTTTTCGGAGCGGGACGACACAAGAGACCCAGTACTTC. Translation: CASSFRSGTTQETQYF.

This clone was observed a handful of times. This chain connects TRBV5-1 to TRBJ1-6; D is unclear. Trimming stripped 0 bases from V and 5 bases from J, with 12 bases between. This CDR3 contains 16 residues. Germline V lookup: CDR1 SGHRS, CDR2 YFSETQ. Here the CDR3 DNA reads TGCGCCAGCAGCTTGGGCACAGAAAGAAATAATTCACCCCTCCACTTT. It is translated as CASSLGTERNNSPLHF.

The chain joins TRBV6-2 or TRBV6-3 to TRBJ1-5, with 7 nucleotides matching TRBD1. With V trimmed by 0 bases and J by 0 bases, 11 bases remained unmatched. This CDR3 has 19 amino acids. CDR1 and CDR2 (germline): MNHEY, SVGEGT. CDR3 bases: TGTGCCAGCAGTTACTCGGTACAGGGGATCCTCTATAGCAATCAGCCCCAGCATTTT. The encoded protein is CASSYSVQGILYSNQPQHF.

This chain uses TRBV5-4 with TRBJ1-1; maybe TRBD1 (5 bases). CDR1 is SGHNT, CDR2 YYREEE, per germline (reference sequence). The CDR3 extends over 15 amino acids. The V end was cut by 2 bases, the J end by 2 bases, with 13 bases between. CDR3 DNA: TGTGCCAGCAGCTTTAGACCCCAGGGAAACACTGAAGCTTTCTTT. Translating it yields CASSFRPQGNTEAFF.

The chain couples TRBV5-1 to TRBJ2-3; possibly TRBD2 for D (7 bases). The CDR3 covers 16 residues. Germline V gene sequence: CDR1 SGHRS, CDR2 YFSETQ. V gave up 0 bases and J gave up 4 bases, with 15 bases separating them. CDR3 DNA: TGCGCCAGCAGCTTGGGACTAGCAGGGGAGGCAGATACGCAGTATTTT. This encodes CASSLGLAGEADTQYF.

J is TRBJ2-7 and V is TRBV4-1; maybe TRBD1 (6 bases). The length of the CDR3 is 14 residues. Deletions cut 4 bases from V and 3 bases from J, with 13 bases between. Looked up from germline, CDR1 is MGHRA and CDR2 is YSYEKL. This CDR3 reads CASSPVRDNYEQYF. CDR3 sequence (DNA): TGCGCCAGCAGCCCGGTCCGGGACAACTACGAGCAGTACTTC.

The genes are TRBV27 and TRBJ1-2; no clear D gene. The CDR3 sequence is 16 residues long. CDR1 is MNHEY, CDR2 SMNVEV, per germline (reference sequence). V lost 6 bases and J 2 bases, leaving 19 bases between the germline ends. CDR3 sequence: CASSSSTAPVNYGYTF. The CDR3 DNA follows: TGTGCCAGCAGCTCGTCTACAGCTCCAGTGAACTATGGCTACACCTTC.

This chain links TRBV30 with TRBJ1-2; 7 positions match TRBD1. The germline CDR1 and CDR2 sequences are GTSNPN and SVGIG (reference sequence). The CDR3 spans 13 residues. J lost 8 bases, V lost 0 bases, and 6 bases had no gene match. The CDR3 protein is CAWSVVGGKGYTF. DNA for the CDR3: TGTGCCTGGAGTGTGGTAGGGGGCAAGGGCTACACCTTC.

The chain carries TRBV10-2 and TRBJ2-1; 13 positions agree with TRBD2. Germline CDR1 reads WSHSY; CDR2 reads SAAADI. The CDR3 contains 15 residues. V was clipped by 3 bases and J by 10 bases; unmatched bases: 6. DNA of the CDR3: TGCGCCAGCAGTGAAAATGGACTAGCGGGAGACGAGCAGTTCTTC. Amino acid sequence: CASSENGLAGDEQFF.

J is TRBJ1-6 and V is TRBV18; no definite D call. Deletions cut 0 bases from V and 14 bases from J, with 11 bases between. Germline V gene lookup returns CDR1 KGHSH and CDR2 LQKENI. This CDR3 is 13 amino acids long. Written as DNA, the CDR3 is TGTGCCAGCTCACCACCAGGGCCAGCGGCCCTCCACTTT. It yields the protein CASSPPGPAALHF.

The CDR3 DNA reads as TGTGCCAGCAGTTACGAGACTTGGCGAGGGAAAGAGACCCAGTACTTC. It translates to CASSYETWRGKETQYF. The rearrangement uses TRBV6-2 or TRBV6-3 and TRBJ2-5; D possibly corresponds to TRBD2 (5 bases). This CDR3 has 16 amino acids. CDR1 is MNHEY, CDR2 SVGEGT, per germline. The V and J ends lost 2 bases and 3 bases respectively, with 16 bases between them.

This chain joins TRBV4-3 and TRBJ2-7, with 7 bases fitting TRBD1. CDR1 and CDR2 from the germline V gene are LGHNA and YSLEER. The CDR3 contains 15 residues. J lost 6 bases, V lost 0 bases, and 8 bases had no gene match. In nucleotides, the CDR3 is TGCGCCAGCAGCCAAGACAGGGGGAAGTTAGGCGAGCAGTACTTC. This encodes CASSQDRGKLGEQYF.

The chain recombines TRBV6-5 with TRBJ1-2; TRBD1 is a possible D gene (6 bases). CDR1 and CDR2 (germline): MNHEY, SVGAGI. V shed 6 bases and J shed 5 bases, with 16 bases lying between them. The CDR3 extends over 14 amino acids. CDR3 protein: CASSRTEARYGYTF. DNA of the CDR3: TGTGCCAGCAGCCGGACAGAGGCCCGATATGGCTACACCTTC.

The chain is built from TRBV20-1 and TRBJ2-4; unclear D gene. From germline, CDR1 is DFQATT and CDR2 SNEGSKA (reference sequence). Deletions cut 3 bases from V and 0 bases from J, with 6 bases between. The CDR3 sequence is 13 residues long. The CDR3 coding sequence is TGCAGTGCTAGTACTCTAGCCAAAAACATTCAGTACTTC. It yields the protein CSASTLAKNIQYF.

This clone was seen a single time. This chain links TRBV28 with TRBJ2-5; TRBD2 matches 11 bases. CDR1 and CDR2 (germline): MDHEN, SYDVKM. The CDR3 is made up of 17 amino acids. The V segment lost 3 bases and the J segment 5 bases; nucleotides outside the gene matches: 11. CDR3 protein: CASSFGGLAGGRETQYF. For the CDR3, the DNA is TGTGCCAGCAGTTTTGGTGGGCTAGCGGGAGGCAGGGAGACCCAGTACTTC. The full variable domain, in which reference TRBV28 and TRBJ2-5 provide the parts outside the CDR3, is DVKVTQSSRYLVKRTGEKVFLECVQDMDHENMFWYRQDPGLGLRLIYFSYDVKMKEKGDIPEGYSVSREKKERFSLILESASTNQTSMYLCASSFGGLAGGRETQYFGPGTRLLVL.

V is TRBV5-4 and J is TRBJ2-6; D is uncertain. V gave up 0 bases and J gave up 4 bases, with 11 bases separating them. This CDR3 is 16 amino acids long. Germline CDR1 SGHNT, CDR2 YYREEE (reference sequence). CDR3 nucleotides: TGTGCCAGCAGCTTGGACCCTACGAGGGGGGCCAACGTCCTGACTTTC. It yields the protein CASSLDPTRGANVLTF.

V usage is TRBV12-3 or TRBV12-4 and J usage is TRBJ1-1; tentatively, D is TRBD1 (6 bases). V lost 4 bases, J lost 7 bases, and 13 bases lay in between. The CDR3 is 13 residues long. The CDR3 sequence: CASSSGGGLEAFF. CDR3 sequence (DNA): TGTGCCAGCAGTTCTGGGGGGGGGCTTGAAGCTTTCTTT.

This chain joins TRBV29-1 and TRBJ2-2; D is possibly TRBD2 (6 bases). The V and J ends lost 7 bases and 1 base respectively, with 10 bases between them. Germline-derived CDR1 and CDR2 are SQVTM and ANQGSEA. The CDR3 spans 13 residues. CDR3 DNA sequence: TGCAGCGCAGGGCGGGAGAACACCGGGGAGCTGTTTTTT. It codes for CSAGRENTGELFF.

V usage is TRBV7-9 and J usage is TRBJ2-3; 9 positions match TRBD1. The CDR3 consists of 18 residues. Germline V gene data show CDR1 as SEHNR and CDR2 as FQNEAQ (reference sequence). J lost 4 bases, V lost 2 bases, and 13 bases had no gene match. The DNA of the CDR3 is TGTGCCAGCAGCTTATCGAAACCGGGACAGGGAATGGCAGATACGCAGTATTTT. This sequence encodes CASSLSKPGQGMADTQYF.

The rearrangement links TRBV27 to TRBJ1-2; 7 bases are shared with TRBD1. CDR1 is MNHEY, CDR2 SMNVEV, per germline (reference sequence). This CDR3 contains 16 residues. V trimming: 2 bases; J trimming: 2 bases; junction bases outside the gene matches: 8. The CDR3 DNA reads TGTGCCAGCAGTTTAGTTCTAGTAGGGGGCAACTATGGCTACACCTTC. This sequence encodes CASSLVLVGGNYGYTF.

The rearrangement links TRBV11-3 to TRBJ2-1; TRBD1 might be the D (5 bases). The V gene's germline CDR1 is SGHNT and CDR2 YENEEA. The length of the CDR3 is 13 residues. Deletions cut 4 bases from V and 6 bases from J, with 10 bases between. The CDR3 coding sequence is TGTGCCAGCAGCTATCAGGGTCGCAATGAGCAGTTCTTC. Translating gives CASSYQGRNEQFF.

The chain recombines TRBV18 with TRBJ2-7; the match to TRBD2 covers 8 bases. The CDR3 length is 14 residues. J lost 3 bases, V lost 5 bases, and 6 bases had no gene match. Germline values: CDR1 KGHSH, CDR2 LQKENI. The CDR3 loop reads CASSATGTSYEQYF. The CDR3 DNA sequence: TGTGCCAGCTCAGCAACCGGGACTAGCTACGAGCAGTACTTC. The full variable domain, rest sourced from reference TRBV18 and TRBJ2-7, is NAGVMQNPRHLVRRRGQEARLRCSPMKGHSHVYWYRQLPEEGLKFMVYLQKENIIDESGMPKERFSAEFPKEGPSILRIQQVVRGDSAAYFCASSATGTSYEQYFGPGTRLTVT.